This T cell receptor beta chain came from a study of blood T cell repertoires in COVID-19. The germline CDR1 and CDR2 sequences are SGHVS and FNYEAQ. The V end was cut by 7 bases, the J end by 4 bases, with 13 bases between. The CDR3 sequence is 14 residues long. Data came from immunoSEQ multiplex PCR; TCRdb stores just in-frame clones and leaves some out. Of hundreds of thousands of clones listed, about 83% were seen once; the top ten hold roughly 6.2%. There are a few counts of this clone. The clonotype comes from a man aged 55 to 70 who had recovered from COVID-19. Sequenced: peripheral blood. The rearrangement joins TRBV7-6 to TRBJ2-2; possible D gene TRBD2, 5 bases. Here the CDR3 reads CASNTGGPTGELFF. CDR3 in DNA: TGTGCCAGCAACACTGGCGGGCCCACCGGGGAGCTGTTTTTT.